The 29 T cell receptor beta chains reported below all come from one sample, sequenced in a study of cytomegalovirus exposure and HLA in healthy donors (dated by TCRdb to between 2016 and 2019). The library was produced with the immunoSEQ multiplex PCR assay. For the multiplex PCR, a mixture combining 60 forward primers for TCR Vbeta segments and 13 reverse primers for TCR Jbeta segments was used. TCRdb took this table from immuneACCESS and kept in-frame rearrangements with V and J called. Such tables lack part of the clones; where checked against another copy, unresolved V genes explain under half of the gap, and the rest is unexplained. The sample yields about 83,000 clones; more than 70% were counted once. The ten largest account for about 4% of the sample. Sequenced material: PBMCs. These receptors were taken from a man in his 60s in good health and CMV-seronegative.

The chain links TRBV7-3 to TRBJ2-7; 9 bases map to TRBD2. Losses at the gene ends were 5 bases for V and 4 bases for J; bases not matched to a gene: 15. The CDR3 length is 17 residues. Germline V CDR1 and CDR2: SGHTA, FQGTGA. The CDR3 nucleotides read TGTGCCAGCAGCCCCCACGCGCCGCTAGCGGGACCATACGAGCAGTACTTC. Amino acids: CASSPHAPLAGPYEQYF.

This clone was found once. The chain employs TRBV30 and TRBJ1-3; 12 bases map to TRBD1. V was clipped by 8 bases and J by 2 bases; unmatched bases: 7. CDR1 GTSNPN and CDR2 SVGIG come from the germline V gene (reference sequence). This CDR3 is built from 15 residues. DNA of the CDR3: TGTGCCGCCCGGGACAGGGGGCTTGCTGGAAACACCATATATTTT. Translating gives CAARDRGLAGNTIYF.

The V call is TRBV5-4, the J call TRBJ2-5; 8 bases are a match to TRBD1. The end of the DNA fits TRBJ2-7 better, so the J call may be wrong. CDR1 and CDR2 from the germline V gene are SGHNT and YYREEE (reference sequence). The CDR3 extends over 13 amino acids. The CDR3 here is CASSLDREREQYF. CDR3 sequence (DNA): TGTGCCAGCAGCCTGGACAGGGAACGCGAGCAGTACTTC.

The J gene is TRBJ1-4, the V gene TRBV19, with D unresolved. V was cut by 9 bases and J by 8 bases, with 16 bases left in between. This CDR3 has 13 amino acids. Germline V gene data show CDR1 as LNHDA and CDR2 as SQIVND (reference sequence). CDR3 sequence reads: CASVGRWREKLFF. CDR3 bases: TGTGCCAGCGTAGGTCGGTGGAGGGAAAAACTGTTTTTT.

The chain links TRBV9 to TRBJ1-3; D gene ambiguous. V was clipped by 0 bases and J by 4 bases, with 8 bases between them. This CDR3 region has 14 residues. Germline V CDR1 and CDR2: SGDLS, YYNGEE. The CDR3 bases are TGTGCCAGCAGCGTAGCCCCGGGGGGAAACACCATATATTTT. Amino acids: CASSVAPGGNTIYF.

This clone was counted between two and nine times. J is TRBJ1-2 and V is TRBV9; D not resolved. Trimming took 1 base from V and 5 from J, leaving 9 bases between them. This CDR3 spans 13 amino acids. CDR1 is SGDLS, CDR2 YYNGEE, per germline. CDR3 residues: CASSVTEKYGYTF. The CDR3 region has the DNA TGTGCCAGCAGCGTAACTGAAAAGTATGGCTACACCTTC.

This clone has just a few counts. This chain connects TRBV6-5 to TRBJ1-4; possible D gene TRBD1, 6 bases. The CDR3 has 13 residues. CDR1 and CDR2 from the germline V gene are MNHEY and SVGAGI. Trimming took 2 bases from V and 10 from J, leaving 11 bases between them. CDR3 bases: TGTGCCAGCAGTTACGGTTGGGGGCTAAAACTGTTTTTT. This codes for CASSYGWGLKLFF.

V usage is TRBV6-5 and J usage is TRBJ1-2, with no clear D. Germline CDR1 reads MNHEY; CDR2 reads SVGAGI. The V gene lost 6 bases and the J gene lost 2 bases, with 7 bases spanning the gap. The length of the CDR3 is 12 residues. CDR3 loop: CASSSPNYGYTF. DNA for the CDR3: TGTGCCAGCAGCTCCCCCAACTATGGCTACACCTTC.

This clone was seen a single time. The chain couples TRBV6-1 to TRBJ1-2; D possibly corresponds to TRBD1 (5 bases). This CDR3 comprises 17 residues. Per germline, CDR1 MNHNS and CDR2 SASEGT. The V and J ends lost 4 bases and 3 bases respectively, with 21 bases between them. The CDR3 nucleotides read TGTGCCAGCAGTGGGACGAATGGAGGGGCTATCGACTATGGCTACACCTTC. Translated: CASSGTNGGAIDYGYTF.

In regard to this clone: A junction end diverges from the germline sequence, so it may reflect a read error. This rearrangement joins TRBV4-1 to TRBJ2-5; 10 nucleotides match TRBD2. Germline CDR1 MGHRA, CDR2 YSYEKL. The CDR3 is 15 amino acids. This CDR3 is CASSQERGGQETQYF. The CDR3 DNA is TGTGCCAGCAGCCAAGAGCGGGGGGGCCAAGAGACCCAGTACTTC.

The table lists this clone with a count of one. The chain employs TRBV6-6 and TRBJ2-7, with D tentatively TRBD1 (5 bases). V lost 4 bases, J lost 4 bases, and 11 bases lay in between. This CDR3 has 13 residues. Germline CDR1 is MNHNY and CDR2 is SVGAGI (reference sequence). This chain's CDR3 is CASSFATAYEQYF. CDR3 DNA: TGTGCCAGCAGTTTCGCGACAGCATACGAGCAGTACTTC.

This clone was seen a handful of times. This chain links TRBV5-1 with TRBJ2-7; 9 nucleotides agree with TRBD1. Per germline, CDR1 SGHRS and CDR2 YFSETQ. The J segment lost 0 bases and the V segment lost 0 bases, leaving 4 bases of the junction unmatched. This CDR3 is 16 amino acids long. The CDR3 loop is CASSLGGTGFSYEQYF. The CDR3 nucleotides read TGCGCCAGCAGCTTGGGCGGGACAGGGTTCTCCTACGAGCAGTACTTC.

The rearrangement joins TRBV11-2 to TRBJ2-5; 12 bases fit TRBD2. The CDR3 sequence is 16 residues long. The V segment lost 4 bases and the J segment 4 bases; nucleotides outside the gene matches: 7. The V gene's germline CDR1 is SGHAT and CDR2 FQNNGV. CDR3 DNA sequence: TGTGCCAGCAGCTCTGCCCTAGCGGGGGGGTCAGAGACCCAGTACTTC. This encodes CASSSALAGGSETQYF.

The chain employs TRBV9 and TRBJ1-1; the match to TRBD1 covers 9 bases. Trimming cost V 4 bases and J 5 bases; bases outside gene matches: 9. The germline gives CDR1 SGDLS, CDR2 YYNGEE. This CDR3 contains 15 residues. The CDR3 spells CASSRGGTGKTEAFF. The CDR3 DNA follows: TGTGCCAGCAGCAGGGGGGGGACAGGGAAGACTGAAGCTTTCTTT.

CDR3 amino acids: CASRDGQGLPYEQYF. The CDR3 DNA is TGTGCCAGCAGGGACGGACAGGGGCTACCCTACGAGCAGTACTTC. The gene calls are TRBV6-5 and TRBJ2-7; 9 nucleotides agree with TRBD1. Germline lookup yields CDR1 MNHEY and CDR2 SVGAGI. The ends lost 6 bases at V and 2 bases at J; junction bases unmatched: 8. The CDR3 covers 15 residues.

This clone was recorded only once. The CDR3 region has the DNA TGTGCCAGCAGCCCTAGCCGGCTAAGTCAAGCAACAGATACGCAGTATTTT. This gives the protein CASSPSRLSQATDTQYF. The chain recombines TRBV9 with TRBJ2-3; tentative D call: TRBD2 (5 bases). The V gene's germline CDR1 is SGDLS and CDR2 YYNGEE. V lost 4 bases, J lost 3 bases, and 21 bases lay in between. CDR3 length: 17 amino acids. Full variable domain (rest looked up from reference TRBV9 and TRBJ2-3): DSGVTQTPKHLITATGQRVTLRCSPRSGDLSVYWYQQSLDQGLQFLIQYYNGEERAKGNILERFSAQQFPDLHSELNLSSLELGDSALYFCASSPSRLSQATDTQYFGPGTRLTVL.

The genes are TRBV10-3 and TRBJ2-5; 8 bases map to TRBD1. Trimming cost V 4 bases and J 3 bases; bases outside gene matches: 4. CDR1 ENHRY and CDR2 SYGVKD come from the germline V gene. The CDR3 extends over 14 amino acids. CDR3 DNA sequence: TGTGCCATCAGTGGCCAGGGGGCGAAAGAGACCCAGTACTTC. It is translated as CAISGQGAKETQYF.

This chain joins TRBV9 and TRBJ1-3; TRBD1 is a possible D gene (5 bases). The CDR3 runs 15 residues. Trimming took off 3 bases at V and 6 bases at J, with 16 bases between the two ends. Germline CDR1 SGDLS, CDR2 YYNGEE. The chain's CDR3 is CASSEGPNPTNTIYF. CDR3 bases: TGTGCCAGCAGCGAGGGGCCAAACCCAACAAACACCATATATTTT.

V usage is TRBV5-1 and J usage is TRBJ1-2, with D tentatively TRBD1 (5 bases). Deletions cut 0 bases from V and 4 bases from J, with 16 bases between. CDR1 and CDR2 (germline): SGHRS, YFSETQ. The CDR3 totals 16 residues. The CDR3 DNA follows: TGCGCCAGCAGCTTGGCGCAGGGTATGTATAGCTATGGCTACACCTTC. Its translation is CASSLAQGMYSYGYTF.

CDR3 amino acids: CASSSGYFSGNTIYF. CDR3 DNA sequence: TGTGCCAGCAGCTCCGGGTATTTCTCTGGAAACACCATATATTTT. The chain joins TRBV5-4 to TRBJ1-3; D gene unclear. Germline V gene data show CDR1 as SGHNT and CDR2 as YYREEE (reference sequence). Trimming removed 3 bases at V and 0 bases at J, with 10 bases between. The CDR3 has 15 amino acids.

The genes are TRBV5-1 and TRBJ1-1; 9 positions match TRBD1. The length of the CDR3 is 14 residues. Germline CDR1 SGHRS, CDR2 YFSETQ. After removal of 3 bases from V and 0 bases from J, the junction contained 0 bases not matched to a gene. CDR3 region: CASSWTGVNTEAFF. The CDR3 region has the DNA TGCGCCAGCAGCTGGACAGGGGTGAACACTGAAGCTTTCTTT.

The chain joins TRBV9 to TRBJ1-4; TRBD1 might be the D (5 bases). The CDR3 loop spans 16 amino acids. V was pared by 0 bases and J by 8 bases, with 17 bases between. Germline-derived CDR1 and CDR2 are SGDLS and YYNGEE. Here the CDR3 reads CASSVGAWGAGEKLFF. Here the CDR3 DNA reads TGTGCCAGCAGCGTAGGGGCCTGGGGCGCGGGAGAAAAACTGTTTTTT.

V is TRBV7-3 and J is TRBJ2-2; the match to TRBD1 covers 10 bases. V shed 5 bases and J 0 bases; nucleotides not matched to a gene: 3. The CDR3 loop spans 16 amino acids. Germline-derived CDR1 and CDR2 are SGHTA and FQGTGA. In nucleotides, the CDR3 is TGTGCCAGCAGCCTGGGACAGGGGACGAACACCGGGGAGCTGTTTTTT. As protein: CASSLGQGTNTGELFF.

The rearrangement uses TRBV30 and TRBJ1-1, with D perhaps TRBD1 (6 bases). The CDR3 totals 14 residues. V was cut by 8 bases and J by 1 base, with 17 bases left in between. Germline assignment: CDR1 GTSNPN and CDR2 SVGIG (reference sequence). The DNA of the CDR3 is TGTGCCCTTAAGGGGGACCAGGGGAACACTGAAGCTTTCTTT. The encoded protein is CALKGDQGNTEAFF.

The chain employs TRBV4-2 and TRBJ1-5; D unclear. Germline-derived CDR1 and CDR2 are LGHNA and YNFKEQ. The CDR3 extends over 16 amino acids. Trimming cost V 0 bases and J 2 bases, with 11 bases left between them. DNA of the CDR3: TGTGCCAGCAGCCAAGAATCCACTTTTGGCAATCAGCCCCAGCATTTT. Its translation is CASSQESTFGNQPQHF.

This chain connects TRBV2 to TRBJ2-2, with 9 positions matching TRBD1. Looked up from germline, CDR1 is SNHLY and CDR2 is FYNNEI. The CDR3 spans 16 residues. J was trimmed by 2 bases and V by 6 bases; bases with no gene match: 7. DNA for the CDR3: TGTGCCAGCAGCCTAACAGGGGGCCGTAACACCGGGGAGCTGTTTTTT. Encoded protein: CASSLTGGRNTGELFF.

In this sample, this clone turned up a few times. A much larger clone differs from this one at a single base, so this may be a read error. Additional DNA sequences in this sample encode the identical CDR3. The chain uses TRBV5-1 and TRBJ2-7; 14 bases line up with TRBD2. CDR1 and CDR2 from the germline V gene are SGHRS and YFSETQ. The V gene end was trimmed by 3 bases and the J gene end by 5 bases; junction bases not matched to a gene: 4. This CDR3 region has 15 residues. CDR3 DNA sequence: TGCGCCAGCAGCTACGGACTAGCGGGGGGCCACGAGCAGTACTTC. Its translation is CASSYGLAGGHEQYF.

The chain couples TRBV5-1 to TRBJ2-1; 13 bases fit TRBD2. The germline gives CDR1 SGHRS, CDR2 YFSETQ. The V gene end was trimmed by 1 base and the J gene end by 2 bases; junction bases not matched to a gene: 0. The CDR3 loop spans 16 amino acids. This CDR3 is CASSLTSGGAYNEQFF. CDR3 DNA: TGCGCCAGCAGCTTGACTAGCGGGGGGGCCTACAATGAGCAGTTCTTC.

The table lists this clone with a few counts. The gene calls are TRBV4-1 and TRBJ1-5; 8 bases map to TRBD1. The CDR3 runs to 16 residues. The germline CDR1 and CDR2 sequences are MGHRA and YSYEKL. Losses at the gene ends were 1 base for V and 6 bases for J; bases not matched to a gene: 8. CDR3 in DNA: TGCGCCAGCAGCCAAGGCTGGCAGGGGGCCGGTCAGCCCCAGCATTTT. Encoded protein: CASSQGWQGAGQPQHF.